The present T cell receptor beta chain was sequenced within a study of T cell responses to AZD1222 COVID-19 vaccine. Study conclusions and caveats: Donors skewed white British and female; clonal diversity was possibly underestimated. Reportedly, nearly half the spike-specific TCRs target unmutated variant regions. Distributed over spike, vaccine-associated CD4 TCRs predominated at 160-218 and 743-854.

This clone is medium-sized (0.01 to 0.1%). Its antigen is unidentified. Sequenced by immunoSEQ multiplex PCR; TCRdb stores in-frame clones only, minus some. The repertoire has about 160,000 clones, 91% of them found once; the top ten carry around 4.4%. The sequence derives from an adult in good health. The input for sequencing was peripheral blood, taken on day 0 of AZD1222 vaccination.

The chain's CDR3 is CASSQTGQAPLHF. The CDR3 nucleotides are TGTGCCAGCAGCCAGACAGGGCAGGCACCCCTCCACTTT. The chain recombines TRBV14 with TRBJ1-6, with TRBD1 matching 7 bases. CDR1 and CDR2 from the germline V gene are SGHDN and FVKESK. The length of the CDR3 is 13 residues. After removal of 3 bases from V and 11 bases from J, the junction contained 4 bases not matched to a gene.